A selection of T cell receptor beta chains follows, all from one sample in a study of shared clonotypes between healthy human individuals. Clones were sequenced by immunoSEQ multiplex PCR, and TCRdb holds only the in-frame ones, with some missing. The profile shows approximately 2,300,000 clones, around 90% of them singletons. The material sequenced was naive CD4+ T cells from PBMCs. The receptors were sampled from a young man in good health. Some clones in this sample may be carry-over from other donors' samples. CDR3s leave out the opening cysteine and the closing phenylalanine or tryptophan.

J gene | V gene | CDR3 protein
TRBJ2-3 | TRBV2 | ASSEGADTQY
TRBJ1-2 | TRBV28 | ASRWTGSGYT
TRBJ1-2 | TRBV28 | ASSLSRRDHGYT
TRBJ2-2 | TRBV5-6 | ASTPQWGLITGELF
TRBJ2-5 | TRBV4-1 | ASSQPTSGMGTQY
TRBJ1-1 | TRBV5-1 | ASSLVGGGDTEAF
TRBJ1-2 | TRBV5-1 | ASSLGTGNSYT
TRBJ1-4 | TRBV4-2 | ASSPATNEKLF
TRBJ1-4 | TRBV28 | ASYSGGRAEKLF
TRBJ1-2 | TRBV19 | ASSIRQQGGYT
TRBJ1-3 | TRBV15 | ATSRDLAAGNTIY
TRBJ2-2 | TRBV9 | ASSMLGRSNTGELF
TRBJ1-5 | TRBV27 | ASSWRLIGGGRYSNQPQH
TRBJ2-1 | TRBV5-1 | ASSPADYYNEQF
TRBJ1-1 | TRBV4-2 | ASSLRAVNTEAF
TRBJ2-7 | TRBV7-2 | ASSLVGYEQY
TRBJ2-3 | TRBV25-1 | ASSELGSGDVGTQY
TRBJ1-3 | TRBV30 | AWALGRSSGNTIY
TRBJ1-1 | TRBV5-4 | ASSLAGAGNTEAF
TRBJ1-1 | TRBV30 | AWSQVKGEAF
TRBJ2-7 | TRBV5-6 | ASRQEGSHEQY
TRBJ2-7 | TRBV5-1 | ASSLGPVTGGIPYEQY
TRBJ1-1 | TRBV19 | ASSNTNTEAF
TRBJ1-3 | TRBV5-1 | ASSWYSSSGNTIY
TRBJ2-2 | TRBV10-3 | AISESQAANTGELF
TRBJ1-1 | TRBV29-1 | SGGDTEAF
TRBJ2-1 | TRBV7-2 | ASSLEQLYNEQF
TRBJ2-7 | TRBV5-1 | ASSGGQANSYEQY
TRBJ2-7 | TRBV28 | ATQENSYEQY
TRBJ2-2 | TRBV2 | ASTREPGELF
TRBJ1-1 | TRBV5-5 | ASSWGSGRNTEAF
TRBJ2-1 | TRBV29-1 | SGGLNNEQF
TRBJ2-7 | TRBV5-1 | ASRVGQGDYEQY
TRBJ2-5 | TRBV2 | ASSEATQY
TRBJ2-7 | TRBV5-1 | ASSLEGGRWGEQY
TRBJ1-2 | TRBV19 | ASSPTGVKAYGYT
TRBJ2-1 | TRBV14 | ASSQGVWTSGQYNEQF
TRBJ2-2 | TRBV6-5 | ASSPRLGRTGELF
TRBJ1-3 | TRBV5-4 | ASSLEGSGNTIY
TRBJ2-7 | TRBV28 | ASSFRAGSDEQY
TRBJ2-7 | TRBV5-1 | ASSSQGPPYEQY